This entry describes one TCR beta chain. CDR3 length: 15 amino acids. CDR1 is LNHDA, CDR2 SQIVND, per germline (reference sequence). Trimming at V came to 6 bases and at J to 7 bases, leaving 13 bases not matched to a gene. This sample was taken from a study of blood T cell repertoires in COVID-19. The wider study: The cDNA or gDNA used as material had been derived from T cells, B-cell-depleted T cells, or PBMCs.

Original handling: Counts of nucleated cells, estimated from reference gene primer amplification, were obtained. The method was immunoSEQ multiplex PCR; TCRdb's version includes in-frame clones alone and lacks a portion of them. D and trimming were read from the DNA, whereas the V and J calls and clone size are those reported in that table. The table lists approximately 290,000 clones, approximately 90% of them singletons. Sequenced input: peripheral blood. This chain links TRBV19 with TRBJ1-2; 8 positions agree with TRBD1. The TCR was taken from a man between 25 and 39 years old with acute or convalescent COVID-19. The DNA of the CDR3 is TGTGCCAGTAGCGAGACATGGACAGGGTGGGGTGGCTACACCTTC. It is translated as CASSETWTGWGGYTF.